These T cell receptor beta chains were read from a single sample in a study of type 1 regulatory T cells. TCRdb reanalysed the reads using MiXCR and keeps one entry per CDR3 protein. This repertoire shows approximately 90,000 distinct CDR3 sequences, roughly 28% found once; its top ten account for less than 2.5%. What was sequenced was CD4+ T cells, either the whole sample or a sorted fraction (not recorded which). These receptors came from a human donor in good health. Both conserved end residues are part of each CDR3. A D gene is named only where the DNA matches it firmly. Size is stated for part of the rows, as once, few or many counts, or as a class when the clone is expanded.

CSARLVADTQYF TGCAGTGCTAGATTAGTTGCAGATACGCAGTATTTT . TRBJ2-3 . TRBV20-1
CSVVLTWETQYF TGCAGCGTTGTGCTCACCTGGGAGACCCAGTACTTC . TRBJ2-5 . TRBV29-1
CSAPRDRGIGYTF TGCAGTGCTCCACGGGACAGGGGCATCGGCTACACCTTC few TRBJ1-2 TRBD1 TRBV20-1
CASSLHGQETQYF TGTGCCAGCAGCTTGCACGGGCAAGAGACCCAGTACTTC . TRBJ2-5 . TRBV5-5
CASSLSGKSSYEQYF TGCGCCAGCAGCTTAAGCGGGAAGAGCTCCTACGAGCAGTACTTC . TRBJ2-7 TRBD2 TRBV5-1
CASSLRGREAYLGYTF TGTGCCAGCAGTTTAAGGGGTCGGGAAGCTTATTTAGGCTACACCTTC . TRBJ1-2 . TRBV27
CSASPPGRGQETQYF TGCAGTGCTAGCCCACCTGGGCGGGGGCAAGAGACCCAGTACTTC few TRBJ2-5 TRBD2 TRBV20-1
CASSLTTGRLDNQPQHF TGTGCCAGCAGCTTAACCACAGGGAGATTAGACAATCAGCCCCAGCATTTT few TRBJ1-5 . TRBV5-6
CASSLRGTGSEPQHF TGTGCCAGCAGCTTGAGGGGAACGGGGAGTGAGCCCCAGCATTTT few TRBJ1-5 . TRBV5-8
CASSLAGAGSAAYEQYF TGTGCCAGCAGCTTAGCTGGCGCCGGTTCCGCTGCCTACGAGCAGTACTTC few TRBJ2-7 . TRBV7-2
CASAQVAVSYNEQFF TGCGCCAGCGCCCAAGTAGCGGTCTCCTACAATGAGCAGTTCTTC . TRBJ2-1 . TRBV4-3
CASSQGKNYEQYF TGTGCCAGCAGCCAAGGCAAAAACTACGAGCAGTACTTC . TRBJ2-7 . TRBV3-1
CASKMEGRGDEQYF TGTGCCAGCAAGATGGAGGGCCGGGGGGACGAGCAGTACTTC . TRBJ2-7 TRBD2 TRBV3-1